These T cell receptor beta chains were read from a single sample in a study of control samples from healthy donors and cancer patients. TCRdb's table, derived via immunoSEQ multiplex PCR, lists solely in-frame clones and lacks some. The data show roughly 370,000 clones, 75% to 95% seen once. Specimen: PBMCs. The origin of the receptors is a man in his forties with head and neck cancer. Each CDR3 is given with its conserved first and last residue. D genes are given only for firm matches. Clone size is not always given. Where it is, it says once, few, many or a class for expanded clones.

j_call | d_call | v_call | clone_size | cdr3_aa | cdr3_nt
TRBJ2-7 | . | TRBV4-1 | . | CASSLRDPSLEQYF | TGCGCCAGCAGCCTCAGGGACCCCTCTCTCGAGCAGTACTTC
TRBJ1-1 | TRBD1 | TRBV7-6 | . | CASSWDRDGNTEAFF | TGTGCCAGCAGCTGGGACAGGGATGGGAACACTGAAGCTTTCTTT
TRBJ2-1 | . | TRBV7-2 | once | CASSLDLVASGNEQFF | TGTGCCAGCAGCTTAGATCTGGTGGCCTCCGGGAATGAGCAGTTCTTC
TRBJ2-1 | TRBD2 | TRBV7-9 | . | CASSLPHRLAGVNNEQFF | TGTGCCAGCAGCTTACCCCATCGTTTAGCGGGAGTTAACAATGAGCAGTTCTTC
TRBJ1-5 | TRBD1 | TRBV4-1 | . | CASSLDRDGGEPQHF | TGCGCCAGCAGCCTCGACAGGGATGGGGGGGAGCCCCAGCATTTT
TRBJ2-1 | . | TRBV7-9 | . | CASTYLRVEQFF | TGTGCCAGCACCTACCTACGGGTTGAGCAGTTCTTC
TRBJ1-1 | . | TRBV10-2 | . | CASSGEGFEAFF | TGCGCCAGCAGTGGGGAGGGGTTTGAAGCTTTCTTT
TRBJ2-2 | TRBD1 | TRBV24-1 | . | CATRWAGTGTNTGELFF | TGTGCCACCAGATGGGCAGGGACAGGGACGAACACCGGGGAGCTGTTTTTT
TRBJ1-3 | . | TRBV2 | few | CASGGGWDAIYF | TGTGCCAGCGGCGGGGGTTGGGACGCCATATATTTT
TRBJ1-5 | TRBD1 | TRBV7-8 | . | CASSLGTGSNQPQHF | TGTGCCAGCAGCTTAGGGACAGGTAGCAATCAGCCCCAGCATTTT
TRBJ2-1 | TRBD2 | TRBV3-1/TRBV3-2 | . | CASSQPWTSGSRDEQFF | TGTGCCAGCAGCCAACCTTGGACTAGCGGGAGTCGGGATGAGCAGTTCTTC
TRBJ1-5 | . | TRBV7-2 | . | CASSLGRRQPGNQPQHF | TGTGCCAGCAGCTTAGGCAGAAGACAACCCGGCAATCAGCCCCAGCATTTT
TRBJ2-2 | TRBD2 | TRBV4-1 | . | CASSQEPSGRAGGELFF | TGCGCCAGCAGCCAAGAACCTAGCGGGAGGGCCGGCGGGGAGCTGTTTTTT
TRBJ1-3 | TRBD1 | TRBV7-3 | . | CASSFTGTGESGNTIYF | TGTGCCAGCAGCTTCACCGGGACAGGGGAATCAGGAAACACCATATATTTT
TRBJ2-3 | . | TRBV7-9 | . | CASSLLGGPDTQYF | TGTGCCAGCAGCTTACTCGGCGGGCCAGATACGCAGTATTTT
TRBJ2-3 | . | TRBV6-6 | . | CASSSFGENTQYF | TGTGCCAGCAGTTCTTTCGGGGAGAATACGCAGTATTTT
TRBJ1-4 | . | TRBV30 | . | CAWSVDEKLFF | TGTGCCTGGAGCGTCGATGAAAAACTGTTTTTT
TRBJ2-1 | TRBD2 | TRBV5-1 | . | CASSWRTSGSGWNEQFF | TGCGCCAGCAGCTGGAGGACTAGCGGGAGTGGGTGGAATGAGCAGTTCTTC
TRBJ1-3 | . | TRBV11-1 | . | CASSPRRRLVDTIYF | TGTGCCAGCAGTCCGCGTCGGAGGTTGGTGGACACCATATATTTT
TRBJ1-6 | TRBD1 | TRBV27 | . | CASSLRQGENSPLHF | TGTGCCAGCAGTCTTCGACAGGGGGAGAATTCACCCCTCCACTTT
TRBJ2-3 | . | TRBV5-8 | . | CASSLKGTDTQYF | TGTGCCAGCAGCTTGAAGGGGACAGATACGCAGTATTTT
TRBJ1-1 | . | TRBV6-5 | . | CASGYGQKNTEAFF | TGTGCCAGTGGGTACGGACAGAAGAACACTGAAGCTTTCTTT
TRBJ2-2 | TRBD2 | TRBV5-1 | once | CASSPLAGGVANTGELFF | TGCGCCAGCAGCCCCCTAGCGGGAGGGGTGGCGAACACCGGGGAGCTGTTTTTT
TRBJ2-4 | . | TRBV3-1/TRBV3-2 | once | CASSQIGEPRDIQYF | TGTGCCAGCAGCCAAATAGGCGAACCTCGGGACATTCAGTACTTC
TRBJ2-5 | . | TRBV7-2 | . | CASSSGGTSQETQYF | TGTGCCAGCAGCTCAGGGGGGACTAGCCAAGAGACCCAGTACTTC
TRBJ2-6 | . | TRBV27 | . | CASSWGAGANVLTF | TGTGCCAGCAGTTGGGGAGCTGGGGCCAACGTCCTGACTTTC
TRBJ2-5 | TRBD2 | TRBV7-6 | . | CASSAHATGGETQYF | TGTGCCAGCAGCGCACACGCAACGGGGGGGGAGACCCAGTACTTC
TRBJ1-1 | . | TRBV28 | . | CASSLFSANTEAFF | TGTGCCAGCAGTTTATTCAGCGCGAACACTGAAGCTTTCTTT
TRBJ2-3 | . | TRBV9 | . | CASSFRSRTDTQYF | TGTGCCAGCAGCTTCCGGTCCCGCACAGATACGCAGTATTTT
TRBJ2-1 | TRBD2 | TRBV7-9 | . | CASSLVLAGGIEQFF | TGTGCCAGCAGCTTAGTGCTAGCGGGAGGGATAGAGCAGTTCTTC
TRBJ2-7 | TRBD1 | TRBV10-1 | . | CASSEGTGGSYEQYF | TGCGCCAGCAGTGAAGGGACAGGGGGCTCCTACGAGCAGTACTTC
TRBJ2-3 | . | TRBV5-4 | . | CASSLGGARDTQYF | TGTGCCAGCAGCTTGGGGGGGGCACGGGATACGCAGTATTTT
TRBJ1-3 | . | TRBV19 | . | CASTRASSGNTIYF | TGTGCCAGTACCAGGGCGAGCTCTGGAAACACCATATATTTT
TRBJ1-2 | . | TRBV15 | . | CATSRARGSDGYTF | TGTGCCACCAGCAGAGCTCGCGGCTCCGATGGCTACACCTTC
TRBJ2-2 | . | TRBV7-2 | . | CASSSEGNTGELFF | TGTGCCAGCAGCTCGGAGGGGAACACCGGGGAGCTGTTTTTT
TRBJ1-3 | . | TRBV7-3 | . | CVSSLGRSSGNTIYF | TGTGTCAGCAGCTTAGGGCGGAGCTCTGGAAACACCATATATTTT